This T cell receptor (beta chain) was documented in a study of STAT5B mutations in CD4+ large granular lymphocyte leukemia. In germline, CDR1 is SGDLS, CDR2 YYNGEE. The CDR3 runs 14 residues. V was clipped by 0 bases and J by 2 bases, with 8 bases between them. Libraries were prepared by immunoSEQ multiplex PCR; TCRdb keeps only in-frame clonotypes and omits some of them. The sample holds about 25,000 clones, around three quarters seen once. The source is a human donor in good health. V usage is TRBV9 and J usage is TRBJ1-2, with D possibly being TRBD1 (5 bases). The source material was CD4+ T cells from blood buffy coats. Here the CDR3 DNA reads TGTGCCAGCAGCGTAGTGGGGCAGAACTATGGCTACACCTTC. It specifies CASSVVGQNYGYTF.